What follows are 13 T cell receptor beta chains derived from one specimen sequenced in a study of blood T cell repertoires in COVID-19. Measured with immunoSEQ multiplex PCR; TCRdb has only the in-frame clones, and not every one. This table has approximately 230,000 clones, roughly 80% appearing once. The sequenced sample consisted of peripheral blood. Receptors were obtained from a man aged 30 to 45 with active or convalescent COVID-19.

J is TRBJ2-3 and V is TRBV5-1; possible D gene TRBD2, 5 bases. The V gene lost 1 base and the J gene lost 4 bases, with 10 bases spanning the gap. The CDR3 is made up of 14 amino acids. CDR1 and CDR2 (germline): SGHRS, YFSETQ. The CDR3 spells CASSLMLAPDTQYF. The DNA of the CDR3 is TGCGCCAGCAGCTTGATGCTAGCTCCAGATACGCAGTATTTT.

The rearrangement links TRBV7-9 to TRBJ2-3; 12 nucleotides align to TRBD2. Germline V gives CDR1 SEHNR, CDR2 FQNEAQ (reference sequence). V shed 5 bases, J shed 1 base, and the junction held 4 bases outside the gene matches. This CDR3 spans 16 amino acids. CDR3: CASSPLAGGGTDTQYF. The CDR3 DNA follows: TGTGCCAGCAGCCCCCTAGCGGGGGGGGGCACAGATACGCAGTATTTT.

This sequence joins TRBV5-1 and TRBJ1-6, with 9 bases lining up with TRBD1. The CDR3 spans 14 residues. Per germline, CDR1 SGHRS and CDR2 YFSETQ. V lost 4 bases, J lost 12 bases, and 8 bases stayed unmatched. The CDR3 nucleotides read TGCGCCAGCAGCCCCGGGACAGGGAAGGTACCCCTCCACTTT. Its protein product is CASSPGTGKVPLHF.

This chain connects TRBV6-6 to TRBJ2-1; 15 bases map to TRBD2. The ends lost 6 bases at V and 4 bases at J; junction bases unmatched: 4. The CDR3 is made up of 16 amino acids. Germline lookup yields CDR1 MNHNY and CDR2 SVGAGI (reference sequence). The CDR3 protein is CASSPGLAGGYNEQFF. The CDR3 DNA is TGTGCCAGCAGCCCAGGACTAGCGGGAGGGTACAATGAGCAGTTCTTC.

This clone is a singleton in its sample. The V and J genes are TRBV24-1 and TRBJ2-5, with 8 bases identical to TRBD1. From germline, CDR1 is KGHDR and CDR2 SFDVKD. CDR3 length: 15 amino acids. Trimming at V came to 4 bases and at J to 1 base, leaving 4 bases not matched to a gene. For the CDR3, the DNA is TGTGCCACCAGTGAGGGCGGGACAGGCCAAGAGACCCAGTACTTC. Protein product: CATSEGGTGQETQYF.

The CDR3 is CASTIQENTEAFF. In nucleotides, the CDR3 is TGTGCCAGCACCATTCAGGAGAACACTGAAGCTTTCTTT. The J gene is TRBJ1-1, the V gene TRBV12-3 or TRBV12-4; D uncertain. This CDR3 spans 13 amino acids. V gave up 7 bases and J gave up 1 base, with 10 bases separating them.

In regard to this clone: This CDR3 is also generated by other DNA sequences in the sample. The chain carries TRBV18 and TRBJ2-1; a possible D gene is TRBD2 (6 bases). V was shortened by 3 bases and J by 3 bases, with 6 bases between the two germline ends. The CDR3 contains 13 residues. Looked up from germline, CDR1 is KGHSH and CDR2 is LQKENI. The CDR3 here is CASSPTSYNEQFF. The CDR3 DNA reads as TGTGCCAGCTCACCGACTAGCTACAATGAGCAGTTCTTC.

The V call is TRBV19, the J call TRBJ2-4, with D possibly being TRBD1 (5 bases). The CDR3 has 11 residues. Trimming left V 6 bases short and J 6 bases short, with 6 bases between. Germline loops: CDR1 LNHDA, CDR2 SQIVND (reference sequence). CDR3 sequence: CASRTANIQYF. The CDR3 DNA reads as TGTGCCAGTAGGACAGCAAACATTCAGTACTTC.

The J gene is TRBJ2-5, the V gene TRBV18; D is unresolved. CDR3 length: 13 residues. Looked up from germline, CDR1 is KGHSH and CDR2 is LQKENI. The V end lost 3 bases, the J end lost 5 bases, and 10 bases lay between the germline ends. The CDR3 region is CASSPQPAETQYF. CDR3 DNA: TGTGCCAGCTCACCGCAACCCGCGGAGACCCAGTACTTC.

This chain links TRBV6-5 with TRBJ1-4, with D possibly being TRBD1 (5 bases). The CDR3 has 15 residues. The ends were cut back, 5 bases at V and 5 bases at J, with 15 bases in the middle. Germline V lookup: CDR1 MNHEY, CDR2 SVGAGI. CDR3 protein: CASSLSGGANEKLFF. CDR3 in DNA: TGTGCCAGCAGTCTGTCGGGGGGAGCCAATGAAAAACTGTTTTTT.

CDR3 nucleotide sequence: TGTGCCAGCAGCAAAGGGGGGCCGTCTAGCAATCAGCCCCAGCATTTT. This translates into CASSKGGPSSNQPQHF. J is TRBJ1-5 and V is TRBV7-9, with a possible D match to TRBD1 (6 bases). Germline V gene lookup returns CDR1 SEHNR and CDR2 FQNEAQ (reference sequence). V dropped 5 bases and J dropped 0 bases, with 14 bases sitting between them. The CDR3 is made up of 16 amino acids.

The sample holds a few counts of this clone. The chain combines TRBV2 with TRBJ2-1; D is perhaps TRBD2 (6 bases). The CDR3 runs 16 residues. V lost 7 bases, J lost 2 bases, and 18 bases lay in between. Germline-derived CDR1 and CDR2 are SNHLY and FYNNEI. The CDR3 DNA reads as TGTGCCAGCATCGCGGGACCTCCGGGGCCCTACAATGAGCAGTTCTTC. Amino acids: CASIAGPPGPYNEQFF.

The chain links TRBV7-9 to TRBJ2-1; the D is unclear. The CDR3 is 13 amino acids. V dropped 5 bases and J dropped 5 bases, with 10 bases sitting between them. The germline V gene has CDR1 SEHNR and CDR2 FQNEAQ (reference sequence). DNA for the CDR3: TGTGCCAGCAGCCCCGGAGATCACAATGAGCAGTTCTTC. It translates to CASSPGDHNEQFF.